Each of the 24 T cell receptor beta chains below was sequenced from the same sample in a study of T cell repertoires in cytomegalovirus infection. TCRdb itself ran the reads through MiXCR, one entry per CDR3 protein. The table records roughly 760,000 distinct CDR3 sequences, roughly a third of them present only once. The sample was PBMCs. These receptors were obtained from a human donor in good health (CMV status not recorded). Some clones in this sample may be carry-over from other donors' samples.

This clonotype was observed a few times. J is TRBJ2-1 and V is TRBV2; 8 positions match TRBD2. V lost 4 bases and J lost 5; bases outside the gene matches: 7. Germline values: CDR1 SNHLY, CDR2 FYNNEI. The CDR3 contains 15 residues. Written as DNA, the CDR3 is TGTGCCAGCAGTGGACGGACTAGCTACGACAATGAGCAGTTCTTC. It translates to CASSGRTSYDNEQFF.

This clonotype was recorded a few times. This sequence joins TRBV28 and TRBJ1-4; D call uncertain. The CDR3 is 12 amino acids. V gave up 7 bases and J gave up 6 bases, with 9 bases separating them. Germline assignment: CDR1 MDHEN and CDR2 SYDVKM. In nucleotides, the CDR3 is TGTGCCAGCATGAGGGTAGATGAAAAACTGTTTTTT. Translation: CASMRVDEKLFF.

This clonotype was found many times. This may stem from a read error, because a much larger clone lies one nucleotide away. The chain has TRBV7-2 and TRBJ2-7; no definite D call. The CDR3 covers 11 residues. Between the trimmed V and J ends, which lost 4 bases and 3 bases, there was a span of 4 bases. Germline loops: CDR1 SGHTA, CDR2 FQGNSA. CDR3 DNA: TGTGCCAGCAGCTACCACTACGAGCAGTACTTC. Its protein product is CASSYHYEQYF.

CDR3 sequence: CASSYGRPGMGEQYF. CDR3 DNA sequence: TGTGCCAGCAGTTATGGGAGGCCGGGGATGGGCGAGCAGTACTTC. V usage is TRBV6-6 and J usage is TRBJ2-7, with D possibly matching TRBD2 (6 bases). CDR3 length: 15 amino acids. The germline V and J ends were trimmed by 3 bases and 6 bases, with 18 bases remaining between them. Germline CDR1 is MNHNY and CDR2 is SVGAGI (reference sequence).

The chain has TRBV2 and TRBJ2-7; 9 bases match TRBD2. Germline assignment: CDR1 SNHLY and CDR2 FYNNEI. The CDR3 length is 17 residues. The V segment lost 1 base and the J segment 2 bases; nucleotides outside the gene matches: 9. The CDR3 nucleotides read TGTGCCAGCAGTGAAGGGAGCGGGGGGCCCACCCCCTACGAGCAGTACTTC. Its protein product is CASSEGSGGPTPYEQYF.

The V gene is TRBV28, the J gene TRBJ2-7; weak D call: TRBD2 (5 bases). The germline V and J ends were trimmed by 4 bases and 1 base, with 11 bases remaining between them. This CDR3 has 14 residues. Per germline, CDR1 MDHEN and CDR2 SYDVKM. The CDR3, as DNA: TGTGCCAGCAGTTCACAGACTATTTCCTACGAGCAGTACTTC. It codes for CASSSQTISYEQYF.

In this sample, this clonotype turned up a few times. The chain joins TRBV12-3 or TRBV12-4 to TRBJ1-5; no clear D. The CDR3 sequence is 20 residues long. V was pared by 4 bases and J by 1 base, with 26 bases between. CDR3 amino acids: CASSSFWSPNAGGSNQPQHF. The CDR3 nucleotides are TGTGCCAGCAGTTCTTTTTGGTCCCCGAACGCGGGCGGCAGCAATCAGCCCCAGCATTTT.

V is TRBV5-6 and J is TRBJ2-7; 10 bases are a match to TRBD2. Germline V CDR1 and CDR2: SGHDT, YYEEEE. The CDR3 runs 14 residues. J was trimmed by 3 bases and V by 9 bases; bases with no gene match: 9. CDR3 sequence: CATESSGGSYEQYF. The DNA for the CDR3 is TGTGCCACCGAATCTAGCGGGGGTAGCTACGAGCAGTACTTC. Full variable domain (outside the CDR3, taken from reference TRBV5-6 and TRBJ2-7): DAGVTQSPTHLIKTRGQQVTLRCSPKSGHDTVSWYQQALGQGPQFIFQYYEEEERQRGNFPDRFSGHQFPNYSSELNVNALLLGDSALYLCATESSGGSYEQYFGPGTRLTVT.

This clonotype was seen at least ten times. CDR3 DNA sequence: TGTGCCAGCAGCCCCATGCCCGGCGCAGGGCAGGAAGAGACCCAGTACTTC. Translated, it gives CASSPMPGAGQEETQYF. The V gene is TRBV7-9, the J gene TRBJ2-5, with D possibly being TRBD1 (5 bases). The CDR3 runs to 17 residues. The V end lost 5 bases, the J end lost 3 bases, and 22 bases lay between the germline ends. Germline CDR1 SEHNR, CDR2 FQNEAQ (reference sequence).

This clonotype was recorded a few times. The V call is TRBV6-1, the J call TRBJ1-1, with a weak D call TRBD1 (5 bases). The CDR3 extends over 15 amino acids. Germline V gene sequence: CDR1 MNHNS, CDR2 SASEGT. V was shortened by 5 bases and J by 3 bases, with 16 bases between the two germline ends. This chain's CDR3 is CASSSKLGRYTEAFF. The CDR3 DNA sequence: TGTGCCAGCAGTTCAAAACTGGGACGGTACACTGAAGCTTTCTTT.

This clonotype was detected ten times or more. The genes are TRBV28 and TRBJ2-1; 7 bases fit TRBD2. CDR1 MDHEN and CDR2 SYDVKM come from the germline V gene. V trimming: 5 bases; J trimming: 0 bases; junction bases outside the gene matches: 7. CDR3 size: 16 residues. The CDR3 reads CASSTPSGSSYNEQFF. CDR3 in DNA: TGTGCCAGCAGTACCCCTAGCGGTAGCTCCTACAATGAGCAGTTCTTC.

This clonotype was observed a handful of times. The chain recombines TRBV6-1 with TRBJ1-1; the D gene is possibly TRBD1 (6 bases). Germline V gene sequence: CDR1 MNHNS, CDR2 SASEGT. The V end was cut by 7 bases, the J end by 4 bases, with 13 bases between. This CDR3 region has 13 residues. This CDR3 is CASKGAGATEAFF. DNA for the CDR3: TGTGCCAGCAAGGGAGCAGGGGCCACTGAAGCTTTCTTT.

This clonotype was seen repeatedly, ten times or more. This rearrangement joins TRBV7-2 to TRBJ1-1; the match to TRBD1 covers 8 bases. CDR3 length: 16 residues. J was trimmed by 1 base and V by 3 bases; bases with no gene match: 7. Germline lookup yields CDR1 SGHTA and CDR2 FQGNSA. The CDR3 loop reads CASSFRTGRTNTEAFF. The CDR3 DNA reads TGTGCCAGCAGCTTCCGGACAGGGCGGACGAACACTGAAGCTTTCTTT.

This clonotype was observed a single time. J is TRBJ1-1 and V is TRBV6-4; D is ambiguous. The CDR3 has 15 residues. Trimming removed 4 bases at V and 2 bases at J, with 14 bases between. CDR1 and CDR2 (germline): MRHNA, SNTAGT. The CDR3 DNA reads TGTGCCAGCAGTGGCGATCCCCCTGGAAACACTGAAGCTTTCTTT. Translating it yields CASSGDPPGNTEAFF.

This clonotype was observed a handful of times. J is TRBJ2-7 and V is TRBV20-1, with 7 bases aligning to TRBD1. This CDR3 region has 14 residues. Trimming removed 0 bases from V and 3 bases from J; junction bases left unmatched: 5. Germline V gene data show CDR1 as DFQATT and CDR2 as SNEGSKA (reference sequence). The chain's CDR3 is CSARDRDRDYEQYF. In DNA, the CDR3 is TGCAGTGCTAGAGATAGGGACAGAGACTACGAGCAGTACTTC.

This clonotype turned up a few times. The chain links TRBV6-8 to TRBJ1-6; no reliable D call. This CDR3 has 13 residues. Trimming removed 5 bases from V and 9 bases from J, with 11 bases in between. Germline CDR1 and CDR2: MNHGY and SAAAGT. In DNA, the CDR3 is TGTGCCAGCAGTCCTCCAGAGGGTTCACCCCTCCACTTT. This gives the protein CASSPPEGSPLHF.

This clonotype was found a few times. The chain has TRBV19 and TRBJ1-5, with D possibly TRBD1 on 5 matching bases. Trimming cost V 3 bases and J 3 bases, with 12 bases left between them. The CDR3 contains 15 residues. CDR1 and CDR2 (germline): LNHDA, SQIVND (reference sequence). The CDR3 loop is CASSILAGFNQPQHF. CDR3 nucleotides: TGTGCCAGTAGTATTTTGGCAGGGTTCAATCAGCCCCAGCATTTT.

This clonotype came up a few times. V and J are TRBV12-3 or TRBV12-4 and TRBJ2-7; TRBD1 aligns across 12 bases. This CDR3 comprises 14 residues. V lost 5 bases and J lost 4; bases outside the gene matches: 3. The chain's CDR3 is CASSGTGGVYEQYF. The CDR3, as DNA: TGTGCCAGCAGTGGGACAGGGGGCGTATACGAGCAGTACTTC.

V is TRBV5-4 and J is TRBJ1-3; D remains ambiguous. The CDR3 consists of 16 residues. Germline V lookup: CDR1 SGHNT, CDR2 YYREEE (reference sequence). Trimming stripped 2 bases from V and 0 bases from J, with 12 bases between. The CDR3 coding sequence is TGTGCCAGCAGCTTCGAGCAGGACCTCTCTGGAAACACCATATATTTT. Translating it yields CASSFEQDLSGNTIYF.

The chain uses TRBV6-1 and TRBJ1-2; D is unclear. The length of the CDR3 is 15 residues. Trimming left V 6 bases short and J 2 bases short, with 16 bases between. Looked up from germline, CDR1 is MNHNS and CDR2 is SASEGT. The CDR3 is CASSSPRRENYGYTF. Written as DNA, the CDR3 is TGTGCCAGCAGCTCGCCCCGGCGGGAGAACTATGGCTACACCTTC.

This clonotype was counted ten times or more. As DNA, the CDR3 is TGTGCCAGCAGCCCAGGGGACAGGGGGCGAGAAGAGACCCAGTACTTC. Translation gives CASSPGDRGREETQYF. The V and J genes are TRBV7-6 and TRBJ2-5, with 12 positions matching TRBD1. The germline CDR1 and CDR2 sequences are SGHVS and FNYEAQ. The CDR3 has 16 residues. Losses at the gene ends were 5 bases for V and 3 bases for J; bases not matched to a gene: 7.

The chain combines TRBV6-6 with TRBJ2-1; 9 bases map to TRBD2. CDR3 length: 19 amino acids. The ends lost 5 bases at V and 0 bases at J; junction bases unmatched: 14. The germline V gene encodes CDR1 MNHNY and CDR2 SVGAGI (reference sequence). For the CDR3, the DNA is TGTGCCAGCAGTGCTCGAGCGGGGGGCCCCTTCAGCTCCTACAATGAGCAGTTCTTC. Translated: CASSARAGGPFSSYNEQFF.

As to this clonotype: A read error is likely, as this CDR3 ends without the conserved phenylalanine or tryptophan. The chain carries TRBV14 and TRBJ2-1; D is perhaps TRBD2 (6 bases). Germline CDR1 is SGHDN and CDR2 is FVKESK. The CDR3 has 15 residues. V gave up 6 bases and J gave up 6 bases, with 18 bases separating them. CDR3 DNA: TGTGCCAGCAGTCTTGGGGACTGGGGATCCAATGAGCAGTTCTTA. The encoded protein is CASSLGDWGSNEQFL.

The chain employs TRBV5-4 and TRBJ2-3, with TRBD1 matching 8 bases. V was pared by 0 bases and J by 3 bases, with 6 bases of the junction left unmatched. Germline V gene data show CDR1 as SGHNT and CDR2 as YYREEE (reference sequence). This CDR3 has 16 residues. DNA of the CDR3: TGTGCCAGCAGCTTGGGGGACAGGATGCGGACAGATACGCAGTATTTT. Protein sequence: CASSLGDRMRTDTQYF.